This TCR beta chain was captured in a study of human T cells and chemical hapten exposure. Study summary: Patch tests containing 0.01% DPC, applied to the upper back, were read at 6 days.

TCRdb itself ran the RACE reads through MiXCR, one entry per CDR3 protein. The repertoire consists of fewer than 45,000 distinct CDR3 sequences, with 9% to 15% occurring once and the leading ten covering 1.9%. This clonotype was seen ten or more times. Sample time point: pre-sensitization, week 0. Specified treatment: therapeutic diphenylcyclopropenone sensitization with weekly scalp DPC. Unfractionated whole blood was the source of the extracted total RNA. Sequencing was performed on whole blood, taken in connection with sensitization to the hapten diphenylcyclopropenone (DPC). The clonotype originates from a woman aged 40 to 50 with alopecia areata. Some clones in this sample may be carry-over from other donors' samples.

CDR3 protein: CATSRSRQGAAGELFF. CDR3 nucleotides: TGTGCCACCAGCAGATCCCGACAGGGGGCGGCCGGGGAGCTGTTTTTT. This chain connects TRBV15 to TRBJ2-2, with 10 bases matching TRBD1. The length of the CDR3 is 16 residues. Germline V gives CDR1 LNHNV, CDR2 YYDKDF (reference sequence). The ends lost 2 bases at V and 6 bases at J; junction bases unmatched: 6.